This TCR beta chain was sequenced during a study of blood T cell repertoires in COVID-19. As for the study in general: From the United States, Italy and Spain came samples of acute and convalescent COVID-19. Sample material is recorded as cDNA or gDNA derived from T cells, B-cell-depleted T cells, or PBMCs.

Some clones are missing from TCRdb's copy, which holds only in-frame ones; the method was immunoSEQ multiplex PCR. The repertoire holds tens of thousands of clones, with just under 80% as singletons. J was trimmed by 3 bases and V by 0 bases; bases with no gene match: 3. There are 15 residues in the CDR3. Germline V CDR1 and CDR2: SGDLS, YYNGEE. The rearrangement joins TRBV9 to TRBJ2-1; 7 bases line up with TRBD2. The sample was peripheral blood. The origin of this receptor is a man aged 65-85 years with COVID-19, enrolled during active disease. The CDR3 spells CASSVASGGYNEQFF. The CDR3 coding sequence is TGTGCCAGCAGCGTAGCTAGCGGAGGCTACAATGAGCAGTTCTTC. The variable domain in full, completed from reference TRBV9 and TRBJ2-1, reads DSGVTQTPKHLITATGQRVTLRCSPRSGDLSVYWYQQSLDQGLQFLIQYYNGEERAKGNILERFSAQQFPDLHSELNLSSLELGDSALYFCASSVASGGYNEQFFGPGTRLTVL.